The T cell receptor beta chain described here comes from a study of blood T cells in healthy people across ages. For the second PCR, which ran for about 7 to 11 cycles, a sample-barcoded 5' primer and a J-beta primer mix were used. One entry per CDR3 protein results from TCRdb running MiXCR on the 5' RACE reads. The sample shows around 1,000,000 distinct CDR3 sequences, 20% to 25% of them seen only once. Germline V gene lookup returns CDR1 MNHEY and CDR2 SVGAGI. V was pared by 2 bases and J by 6 bases, with 2 bases of the junction left unmatched. The CDR3 length is 14 residues. The same sample was also used in a study of T cells of mothers and their children.

This sequence joins TRBV6-5 and TRBJ2-2; 8 bases align to TRBD1. The sequence derives from a girl aged 2-9 years in good health. What was sequenced was blood. The CDR3 bases are TGTGCCAGCAGTTACAAACAGGGGGCCGGGGAGCTGTTTTTT. Protein product: CASSYKQGAGELFF.